A single T cell receptor beta chain is shown here with its context. Antigen specificity is unknown. The data stem from a study of OX40 agonist ivuxolimab in advanced cancers. Study-wide findings and caveats: Among T cells, CD8+ cells averaged more expanded clones than CD4+ cells.

Germline assignment: CDR1 LGHNA and CDR2 YNFKEQ. V was trimmed by 0 bases and J by 4 bases, leaving 12 bases between them. The CDR3 has 16 residues. The repertoire was sequenced with immunoSEQ multiplex PCR; TCRdb's copy has only in-frame clones and lacks some. The sample carries roughly 68,000 clones, 89% recorded once. This chain connects TRBV4-2 to TRBJ1-4; no definite D call. The source material was CD4+ or CD8+ T cells sorted from blood, sampled in a trial of the OX40 agonist ivuxolimab. The source of this sequence is an adult with an advanced solid tumor such as melanoma, head and neck, liver or kidney cancer. CDR3: CASSQDKRPFNEKLFF. As DNA, the CDR3 is TGTGCCAGCAGCCAAGATAAAAGGCCGTTTAATGAAAAACTGTTTTTT.